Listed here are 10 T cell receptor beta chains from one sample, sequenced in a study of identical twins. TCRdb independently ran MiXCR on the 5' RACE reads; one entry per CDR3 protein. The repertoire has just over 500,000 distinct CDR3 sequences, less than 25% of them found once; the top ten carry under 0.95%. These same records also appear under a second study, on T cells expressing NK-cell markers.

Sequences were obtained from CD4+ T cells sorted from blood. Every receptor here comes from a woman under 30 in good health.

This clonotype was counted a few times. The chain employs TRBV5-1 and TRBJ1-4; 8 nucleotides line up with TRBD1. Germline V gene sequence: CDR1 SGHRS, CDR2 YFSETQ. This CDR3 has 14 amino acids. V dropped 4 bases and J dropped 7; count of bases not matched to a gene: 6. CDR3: CASSARTGGEKLFF. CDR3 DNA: TGCGCCAGCAGCGCCCGAACAGGGGGTGAAAAACTGTTTTTT.

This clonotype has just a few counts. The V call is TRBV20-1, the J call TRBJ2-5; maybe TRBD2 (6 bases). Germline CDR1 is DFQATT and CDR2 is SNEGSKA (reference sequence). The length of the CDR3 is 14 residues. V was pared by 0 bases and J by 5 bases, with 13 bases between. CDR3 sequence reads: CSARDLRGTETQYF. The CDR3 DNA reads TGCAGTGCTAGAGATCTGCGGGGTACGGAGACCCAGTACTTC.

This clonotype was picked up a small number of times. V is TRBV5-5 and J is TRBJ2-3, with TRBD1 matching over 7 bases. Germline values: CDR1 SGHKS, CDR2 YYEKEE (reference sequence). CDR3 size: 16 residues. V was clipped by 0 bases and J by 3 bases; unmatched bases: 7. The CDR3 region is CASSLVQGQGTDTQYF. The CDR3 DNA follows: TGTGCCAGCAGCTTGGTACAGGGGCAAGGGACAGATACGCAGTATTTT. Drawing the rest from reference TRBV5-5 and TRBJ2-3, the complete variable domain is DAGVTQSPTHLIKTRGQQVTLRCSPISGHKSVSWYQQVLGQGPQFIFQYYEKEERGRGNFPDRFSARQFPNYSSELNVNALLLGDSALYLCASSLVQGQGTDTQYFGPGTRLTVL.

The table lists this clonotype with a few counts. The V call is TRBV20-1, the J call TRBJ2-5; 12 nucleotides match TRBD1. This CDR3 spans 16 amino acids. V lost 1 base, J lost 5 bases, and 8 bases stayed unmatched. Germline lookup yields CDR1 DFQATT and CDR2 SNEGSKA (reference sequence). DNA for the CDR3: TGCAGTGCTAGAGGTTGGGGACAGGGGGCGATGGAGACCCAGTACTTC. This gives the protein CSARGWGQGAMETQYF.

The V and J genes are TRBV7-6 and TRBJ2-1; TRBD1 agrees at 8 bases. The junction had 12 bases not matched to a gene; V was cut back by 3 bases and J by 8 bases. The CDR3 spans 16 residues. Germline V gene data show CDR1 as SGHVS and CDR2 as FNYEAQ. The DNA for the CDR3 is TGTGCCAGCAGCTTGCCCCGACAGGGGCAGGGGGATGAGCAGTTCTTC. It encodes CASSLPRQGQGDEQFF.

The CDR3 DNA sequence: TGTGCCAGTAGTCTCACGAGAAGCTCCTACGAGCAGTACTTC. This gives the protein CASSLTRSSYEQYF. This chain connects TRBV19 to TRBJ2-7; the D is unclear. The CDR3 is 14 residues long. V was shortened by 5 bases and J by 0 bases, with 11 bases between the two germline ends. Germline CDR1 reads LNHDA; CDR2 reads SQIVND (reference sequence).

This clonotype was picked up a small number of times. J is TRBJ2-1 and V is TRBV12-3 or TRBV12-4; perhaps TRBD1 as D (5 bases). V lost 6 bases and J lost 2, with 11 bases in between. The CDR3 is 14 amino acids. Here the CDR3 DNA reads TGTGCCAGCAGCTCGGCCAGGGCCTACAATGAGCAGTTCTTC. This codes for CASSSARAYNEQFF.

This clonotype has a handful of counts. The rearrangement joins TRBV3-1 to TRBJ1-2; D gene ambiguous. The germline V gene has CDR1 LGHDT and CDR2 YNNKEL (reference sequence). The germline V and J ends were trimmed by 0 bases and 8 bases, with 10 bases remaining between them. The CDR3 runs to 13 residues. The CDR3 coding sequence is TGTGCCAGCAGCCAAGAGGTCCATAGGGGCTACACCTTC. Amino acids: CASSQEVHRGYTF.

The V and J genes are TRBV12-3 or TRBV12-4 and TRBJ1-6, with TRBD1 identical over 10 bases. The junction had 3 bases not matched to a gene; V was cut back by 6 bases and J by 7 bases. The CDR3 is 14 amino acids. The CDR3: CASRTGGMNSPLHF. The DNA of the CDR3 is TGTGCCAGCAGGACAGGGGGCATGAATTCACCCCTCCACTTT.

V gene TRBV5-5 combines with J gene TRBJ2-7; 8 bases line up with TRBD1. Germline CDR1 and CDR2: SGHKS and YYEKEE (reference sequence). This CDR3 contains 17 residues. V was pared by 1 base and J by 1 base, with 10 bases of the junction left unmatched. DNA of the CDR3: TGTGCCAGCAGCTTGTTCGCGGCAGGGGGCTTGTCCTACGAGCAGTACTTC. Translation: CASSLFAAGGLSYEQYF.